The next 7 T cell receptor beta chains were all read from a single sample in a study of T cells in Graves' hyperthyroidism and ophthalmopathy. Researchers amplified the TCR beta CDR3 regions from RNA transcripts. A set of HTBI primers served as the primers for a first-round RT-PCR of the TCR CDR3. TCRdb re-called the multiplex PCR reads with MiXCR, one entry per CDR3 protein. The sample contains under 800,000 distinct CDR3 sequences, roughly 15% of which appear only once. What was sequenced was blood. All receptors derive from a woman between 18 and 29 years old with Graves' hyperthyroidism.

This clonotype has a count of ten or more. V and J are TRBV28 and TRBJ1-4, with D possibly TRBD1 on 6 matching bases. Germline V CDR1 and CDR2: MDHEN, SYDVKM. Trimming took off 5 bases at V and 0 bases at J, with 16 bases between the two ends. CDR3 size: 17 residues. The CDR3 here is CASSPRAGTTTNEKLFF. The CDR3 nucleotides read TGTGCCAGCAGTCCGAGGGCCGGGACAACAACTAATGAAAAACTGTTTTTT.

This clonotype was seen only a few times. This sequence joins TRBV6-2 or TRBV6-3 and TRBJ1-1; D is unresolved. CDR3 length: 15 residues. The V end was cut by 1 base, the J end by 1 base, with 10 bases between. Germline V gene sequence: CDR1 MNHEY, CDR2 SVGEGT. The CDR3 loop reads CASSYLVDWNTEAFF. CDR3 coding DNA: TGTGCCAGCAGTTACTTAGTTGATTGGAACACTGAAGCTTTCTTT.

At least ten counts were recorded for this clonotype. The chain combines TRBV6-5 with TRBJ1-2; TRBD1 aligns across 9 bases. The CDR3 has 14 residues. Germline V lookup: CDR1 MNHEY, CDR2 SVGAGI. J was trimmed by 6 bases and V by 0 bases; bases with no gene match: 2. CDR3 sequence: CASSYSQGADGYTF. CDR3 coding DNA: TGTGCCAGCAGTTACTCACAGGGGGCAGATGGCTACACCTTC.

The sample holds many counts of this clonotype. V gene TRBV5-5 combines with J gene TRBJ1-1; 7 bases agree with TRBD1. Per the germline V gene, CDR1 is SGHKS and CDR2 is YYEKEE (reference sequence). The junction had 10 bases not matched to a gene; V was cut back by 4 bases and J by 7 bases. CDR3 length: 14 residues. The CDR3 DNA is TGTGCCAGCAGCCGACCGGGGACAGCCCTTGAAGCTTTCTTT. Translated: CASSRPGTALEAFF.

This clonotype was picked up many times. This chain uses TRBV5-8 with TRBJ1-1; the D is unclear. V lost 0 bases to trimming and J lost 5 bases, with 14 bases between them. Per the germline V gene, CDR1 is SGHTS and CDR2 is YDEGEE. The CDR3 has 15 residues. CDR3 sequence: CASSLGNFRRTEAFF. The CDR3, as DNA: TGTGCCAGCAGCTTGGGGAACTTTAGGAGGACTGAAGCTTTCTTT.

Comments on this clonotype: A much larger clone lies a single base off, so this may be a read error. This chain joins TRBV11-2 and TRBJ2-1, with unresolved D. The CDR3 contains 15 residues. V lost 3 bases and J lost 10, with 19 bases in between. The germline gives CDR1 SGHAT, CDR2 FQNNGV. The CDR3 DNA reads TGTGCCAGCAGCTTGGATCCCGGACCCTTCACCGAGCAGTTCTTC. Protein: CASSLDPGPFTEQFF.

The chain has TRBV4-1 and TRBJ1-5; no firm D call. Trimming removed 1 base at V and 3 bases at J, with 13 bases between. CDR3 size: 16 residues. In germline, CDR1 is MGHRA, CDR2 YSYEKL. The CDR3 loop reads CASSQGLMRLNQPQHF. The CDR3 DNA reads TGCGCCAGCAGCCAAGGTCTTATGAGGCTCAATCAGCCCCAGCATTTT.